This T cell receptor (beta chain) was captured in a study of blood T cell repertoires in COVID-19. Whole-study context: The United States, Italy and Spain supplied acute and convalescent COVID-19 samples. PBMCs, B-cell-depleted T cells, or T cells were the source of the cDNA or gDNA that made up the material.

The CDR3 length is 14 residues. With 8 bases clipped from V and 7 bases from J, the junction kept 8 bases outside the gene matches. CDR1 and CDR2 (germline): MGHDK, SYGVNS. Authors' data handling: Researchers report that nucleated cell counts were estimated from reference gene primer amplification. The assay was immunoSEQ multiplex PCR, and TCRdb's table has in-frame clones only and misses some. V and J calls and clone size follow that table, whereas D and trimming were derived from the DNA. In the table there are 70,000 to 85,000 clones, almost 85% of which are singletons. The receptor's source is a human donor in a cohort sampled during active COVID-19. Sequenced: peripheral blood. The J gene is TRBJ2-1, the V gene TRBV25-1, with 10 bases identical to TRBD2. In nucleotides, the CDR3 is TGTGCCAGCCATCAGCGGGGGGGTAATAATGAGCAGTTCTTC. This codes for CASHQRGGNNEQFF.